This TCR beta chain is drawn from a study of blood T cell repertoires in COVID-19. As for the study in general: Sample material is recorded as cDNA or gDNA derived from T cells, B-cell-depleted T cells, or PBMCs.

Clones were sequenced by immunoSEQ multiplex PCR, and TCRdb holds only the in-frame ones, with some missing. The sample includes more than 200,000 clones, roughly 80% of them seen just once. The V gene end was trimmed by 2 bases and the J gene end by 2 bases; junction bases not matched to a gene: 3. This CDR3 is 16 amino acids long. Germline V lookup: CDR1 SGHVS, CDR2 FQNEAQ. The receptor was isolated from a woman over 75 with acute or convalescent COVID-19. Sequenced material: peripheral blood. The V and J genes are TRBV7-8 and TRBJ2-1; 10 nucleotides align to TRBD1. The CDR3 here is CASSLRGTGAYNEQFF. Here the CDR3 DNA reads TGTGCCAGCAGCTTACGGGGGACAGGGGCCTACAATGAGCAGTTCTTC.